Below, one TCR beta chain is given with its context. Generated by immunoSEQ multiplex PCR, the TCRdb table keeps only in-frame clones and is missing some. The sample gives 200,000 or so clones, about 82% of which show up once; 8.5% to 12% is in the top ten. This entry comes from a study of blood T cell repertoires in COVID-19. The overall study: PBMCs, B-cell-depleted T cells, or T cells provided the cDNA or gDNA that made up the material.

The CDR3 is 18 amino acids. Deletions cut 0 bases from V and 7 bases from J, with 19 bases between. CDR1 MNHEY and CDR2 SVGEGT come from the germline V gene. The rearrangement joins TRBV6-2 or TRBV6-3 to TRBJ1-6; tentatively, D is TRBD1 (5 bases). Sequencing was done on a sample of peripheral blood. The TCR comes from an elderly woman with acute or convalescent COVID-19. This chain's CDR3 is CASSYSNRQRKGNSPLHF. The CDR3 DNA follows: TGTGCCAGCAGTTACTCCAACAGACAGAGAAAAGGGAATTCACCCCTCCACTTT.